This record covers a single T cell receptor (beta chain). This clonotype was seen more than once but under ten times. The antigen it binds to is not known. No much larger clone is present one base from it, and per-base qualities are unavailable. Libraries were built with RT-PCR. TCRdb shows the sequencer as Illumina HiSeq 2500. TCRdb cleaned the public reads at Q25 with fastp, built clones with MiXCR and kept in-frame beta chains. Under each unique CDR3 protein, matching rows form one entry showing the most common genes and DNA. The sample profile shows about 240,000 distinct CDR3 sequences; approximately 12% of them were found once. Roughly 7.7% of the sample is held by the ten biggest clonotypes. Trimming removed 1 base from V and 0 bases from J; the gene matches leave 3 bases unexplained. CDR1 SGHNT and CDR2 YENEEA are derived from the germline V gene. The CDR3 runs 16 residues from the cysteine to the phenylalanine. Only CDR3 DNA remains: 48 bases, in frame from the first base.

This entry belongs to a study of response to subunit inactivated influenza vaccine (dated by TCRdb to the late 2010s). Study-level background: The study used deep quantitative T cell receptor repertoire profiling to track responses to a trivalent subunit inactivated influenza vaccine.

Results the study describes overall, beyond this receptor: The authors suggested that each seasonal influenza vaccination may recruit only a limited number of new T cells.

The receptor comes from a man over 45 who received an inactivated influenza vaccine. Donor details come from another sample of the same person, matched by shared clones. Specimen: non-naive T cells sorted from PBMCs, collected 14 to 15 days before vaccination. The cell subset or site label of this sample denotes: memory T cell fraction. The rearrangement combines TRBV11-3 with TRBJ2-1; TRBD2 matches 7 bases in the middle. The DNA sequence follows: TGTGCCAGCAGCTTAGGTGGCGGGGGCTCCTACAATGAGCAGTTCTTC. This sequence encodes CASSLGGGGSYNEQFF.